This T cell receptor (beta chain) was captured in a study of OX40 agonist ivuxolimab in advanced cancers. Study-level points and caveats: Low normalized T-cell clonal expansion was additionally recorded for some nonresponders.

Here immunoSEQ multiplex PCR was the method, and the copy in TCRdb shows in-frame clones only, minus some. The table has tens of thousands of clones, about four fifths seen once. Germline CDR1 is SGHRS and CDR2 is YFSETQ. The CDR3 length is 16 residues. V was shortened by 2 bases and J by 5 bases, with 20 bases between the two germline ends. Concerning this clone: Its target is unknown.

This chain uses TRBV5-1 with TRBJ2-7, with a weak D call TRBD1 (6 bases). The clonotype was recovered from an adult with an advanced solid tumor such as melanoma, head and neck, liver or kidney cancer. The sequencing here drew on CD4+ or CD8+ T cells sorted from blood, taken in a trial of the OX40 agonist ivuxolimab. The CDR3 protein is CASSFGTGFLGDEQYF. CDR3 nucleotides: TGCGCCAGCAGCTTTGGAACAGGGTTTTTGGGGGACGAGCAGTACTTC.